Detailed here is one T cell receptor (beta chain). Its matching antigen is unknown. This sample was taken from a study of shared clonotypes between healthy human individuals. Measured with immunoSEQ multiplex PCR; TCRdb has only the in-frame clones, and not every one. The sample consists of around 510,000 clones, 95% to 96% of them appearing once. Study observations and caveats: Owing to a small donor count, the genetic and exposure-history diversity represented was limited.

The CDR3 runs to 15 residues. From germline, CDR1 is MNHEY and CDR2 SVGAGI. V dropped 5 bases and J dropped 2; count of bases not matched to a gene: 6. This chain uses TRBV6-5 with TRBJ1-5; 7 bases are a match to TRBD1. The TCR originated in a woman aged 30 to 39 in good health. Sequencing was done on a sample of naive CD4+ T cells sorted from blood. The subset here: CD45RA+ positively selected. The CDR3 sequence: CASSLQGFGNQPQHF. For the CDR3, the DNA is TGTGCCAGCAGTCTACAGGGGTTCGGCAATCAGCCCCAGCATTTT.